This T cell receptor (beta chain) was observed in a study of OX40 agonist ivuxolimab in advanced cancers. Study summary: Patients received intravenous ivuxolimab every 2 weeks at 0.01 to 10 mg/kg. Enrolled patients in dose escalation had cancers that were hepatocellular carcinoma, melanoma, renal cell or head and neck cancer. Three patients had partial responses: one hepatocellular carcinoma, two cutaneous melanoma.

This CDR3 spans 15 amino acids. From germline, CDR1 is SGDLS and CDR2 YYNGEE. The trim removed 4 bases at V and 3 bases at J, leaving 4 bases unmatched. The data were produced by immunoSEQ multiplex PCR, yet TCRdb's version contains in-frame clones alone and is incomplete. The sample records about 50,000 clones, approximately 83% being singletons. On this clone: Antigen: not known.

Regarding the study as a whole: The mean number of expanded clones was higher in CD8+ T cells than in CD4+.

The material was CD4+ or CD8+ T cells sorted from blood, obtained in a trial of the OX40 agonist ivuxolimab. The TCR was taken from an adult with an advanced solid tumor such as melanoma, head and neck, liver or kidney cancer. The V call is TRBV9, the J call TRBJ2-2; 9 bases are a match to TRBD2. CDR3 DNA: TGTGCCAGCAGCCAACTAGCGGGTGACACCGGGGAGCTGTTTTTT. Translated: CASSQLAGDTGELFF.